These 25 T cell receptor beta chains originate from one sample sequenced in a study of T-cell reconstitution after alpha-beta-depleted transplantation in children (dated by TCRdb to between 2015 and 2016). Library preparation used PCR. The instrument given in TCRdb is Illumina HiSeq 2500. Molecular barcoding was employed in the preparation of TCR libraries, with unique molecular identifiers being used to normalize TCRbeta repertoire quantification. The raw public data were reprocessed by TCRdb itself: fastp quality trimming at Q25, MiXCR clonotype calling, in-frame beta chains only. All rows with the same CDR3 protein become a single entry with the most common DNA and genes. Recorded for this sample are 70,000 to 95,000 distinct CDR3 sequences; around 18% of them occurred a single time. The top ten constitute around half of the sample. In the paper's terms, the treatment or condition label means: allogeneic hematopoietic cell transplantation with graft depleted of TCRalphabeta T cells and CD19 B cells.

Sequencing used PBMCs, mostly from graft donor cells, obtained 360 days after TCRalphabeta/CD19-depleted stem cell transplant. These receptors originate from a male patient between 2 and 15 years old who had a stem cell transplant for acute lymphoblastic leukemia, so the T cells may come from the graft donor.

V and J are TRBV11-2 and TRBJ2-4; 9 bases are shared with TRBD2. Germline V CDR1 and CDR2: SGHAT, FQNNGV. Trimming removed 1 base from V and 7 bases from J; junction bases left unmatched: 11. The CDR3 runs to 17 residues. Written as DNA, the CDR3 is TGTGCCAGCAGCTTAGGCGCCCTAGCGGGGCCTTCCAACATTCAGTACTTC. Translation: CASSLGALAGPSNIQYF.

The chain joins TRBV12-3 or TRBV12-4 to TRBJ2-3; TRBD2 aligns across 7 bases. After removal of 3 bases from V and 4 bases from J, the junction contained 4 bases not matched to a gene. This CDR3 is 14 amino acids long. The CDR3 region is CASSFSGGSDTQYF. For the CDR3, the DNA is TGTGCCAGCAGTTTCTCGGGGGGTTCAGATACGCAGTATTTT.

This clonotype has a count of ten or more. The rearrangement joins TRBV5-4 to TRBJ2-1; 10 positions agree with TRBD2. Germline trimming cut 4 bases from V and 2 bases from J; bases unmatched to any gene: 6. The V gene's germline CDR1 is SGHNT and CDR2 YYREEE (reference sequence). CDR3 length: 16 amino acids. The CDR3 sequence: CASSRRTSGPYNEQFF. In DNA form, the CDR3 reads TGTGCCAGCAGCCGGAGGACTAGCGGTCCCTACAATGAGCAGTTCTTC.

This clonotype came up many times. CDR3: CASSLGAGADTQYF. DNA for the CDR3: TGCGCCAGCAGCTTGGGAGCGGGAGCAGATACGCAGTATTTT. The chain employs TRBV5-1 and TRBJ2-3, with TRBD2 matching over 8 bases. CDR3 length equals 14 residues. Per germline, CDR1 SGHRS and CDR2 YFSETQ. Unmatched junction bases numbered 1, after V lost 0 bases and J lost 4 bases.

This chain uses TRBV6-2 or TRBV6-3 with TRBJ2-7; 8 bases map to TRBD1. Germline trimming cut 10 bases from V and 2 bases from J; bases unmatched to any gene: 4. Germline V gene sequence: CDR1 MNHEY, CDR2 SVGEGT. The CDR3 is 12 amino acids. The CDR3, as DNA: TGTGCCACGGGACAGGTGGCCTACGAGCAGTACTTC. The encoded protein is CATGQVAYEQYF.

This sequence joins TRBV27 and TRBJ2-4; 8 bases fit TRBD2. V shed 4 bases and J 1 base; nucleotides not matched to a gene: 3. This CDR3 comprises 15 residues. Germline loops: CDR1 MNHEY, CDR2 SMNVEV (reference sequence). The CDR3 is CASSWGGRAKNIQYF. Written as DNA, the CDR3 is TGTGCCAGCAGTTGGGGCGGGAGGGCCAAAAACATTCAGTACTTC.

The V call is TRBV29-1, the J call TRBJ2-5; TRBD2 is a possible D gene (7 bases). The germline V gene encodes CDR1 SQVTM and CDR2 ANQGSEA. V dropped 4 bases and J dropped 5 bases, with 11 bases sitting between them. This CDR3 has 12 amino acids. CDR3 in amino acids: CSVGGGRETQYF. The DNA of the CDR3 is TGCAGCGTTGGGGGGGGCCGGGAGACCCAGTACTTC.

CDR3 region: CASSPPRLAGGEGDTQYF. The CDR3 nucleotides are TGCGCCAGCAGCCCTCCGAGACTAGCGGGAGGGGAGGGAGATACGCAGTATTTT. The rearrangement links TRBV5-1 to TRBJ2-3; 14 nucleotides agree with TRBD2. The germline CDR1 and CDR2 sequences are SGHRS and YFSETQ. V gave up 4 bases and J gave up 5 bases; unmatched junction bases: 12. There are 18 residues in the CDR3.

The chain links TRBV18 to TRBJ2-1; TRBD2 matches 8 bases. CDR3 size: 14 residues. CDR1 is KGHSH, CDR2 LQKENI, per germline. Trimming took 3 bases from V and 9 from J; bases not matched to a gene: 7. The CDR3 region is CASSPLGTSGEQFF. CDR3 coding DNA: TGTGCCAGCTCACCTCTCGGGACTAGTGGTGAGCAGTTCTTC.

The CDR3, as DNA: TGCAGTCCCCACCCAGGCTACAATGAGCAGTTCTTC. Encoded protein: CSPHPGYNEQFF. The rearrangement uses TRBV20-1 and TRBJ2-1; D not resolved. Trimming pared 8 bases from V and 3 bases from J, leaving 11 bases between. The CDR3 is 12 residues long. Germline V gene sequence: CDR1 DFQATT, CDR2 SNEGSKA (reference sequence).

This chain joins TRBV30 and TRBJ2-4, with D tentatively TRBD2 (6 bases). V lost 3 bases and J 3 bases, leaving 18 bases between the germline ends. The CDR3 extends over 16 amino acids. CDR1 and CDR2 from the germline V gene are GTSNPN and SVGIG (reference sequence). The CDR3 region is CAWSLIARESKNIQYF. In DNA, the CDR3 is TGTGCCTGGAGCCTTATTGCACGGGAGAGCAAAAACATTCAGTACTTC.

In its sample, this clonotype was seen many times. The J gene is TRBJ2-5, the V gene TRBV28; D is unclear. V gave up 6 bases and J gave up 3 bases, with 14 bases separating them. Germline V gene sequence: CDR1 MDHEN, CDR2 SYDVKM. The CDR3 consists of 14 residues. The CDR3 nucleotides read TGTGCCAGCAGACCCCTCGTCGTGGAAGAGACCCAGTACTTC. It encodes CASRPLVVEETQYF.

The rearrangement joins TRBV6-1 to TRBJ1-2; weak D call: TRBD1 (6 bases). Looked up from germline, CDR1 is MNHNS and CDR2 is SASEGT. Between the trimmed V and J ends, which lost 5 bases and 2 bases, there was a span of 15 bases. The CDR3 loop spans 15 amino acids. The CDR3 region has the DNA TGTGCCAGCAGTCAGTCCGGGACACCCAACTATGGCTACACCTTC. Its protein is CASSQSGTPNYGYTF.

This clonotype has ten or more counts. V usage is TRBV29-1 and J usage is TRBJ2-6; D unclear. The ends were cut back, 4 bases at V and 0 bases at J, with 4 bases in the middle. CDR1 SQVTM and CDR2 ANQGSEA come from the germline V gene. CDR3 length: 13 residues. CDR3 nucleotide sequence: TGCAGCGTTGTCTCCTCTGGGGCCAACGTCCTGACTTTC. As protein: CSVVSSGANVLTF.

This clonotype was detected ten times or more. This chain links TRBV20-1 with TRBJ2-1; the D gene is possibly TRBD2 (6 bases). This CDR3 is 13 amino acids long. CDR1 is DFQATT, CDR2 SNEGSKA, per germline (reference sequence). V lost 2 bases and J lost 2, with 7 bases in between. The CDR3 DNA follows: TGCAGTGCTAGAACGGGGGCCTACAATGAGCAGTTCTTC. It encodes CSARTGAYNEQFF.

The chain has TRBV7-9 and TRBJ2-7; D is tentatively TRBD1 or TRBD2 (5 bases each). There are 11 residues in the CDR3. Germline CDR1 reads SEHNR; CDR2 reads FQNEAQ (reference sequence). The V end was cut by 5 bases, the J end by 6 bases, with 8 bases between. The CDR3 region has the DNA TGTGCCAGCAGCCCCGGGACCGAGCAGTACTTC. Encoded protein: CASSPGTEQYF.

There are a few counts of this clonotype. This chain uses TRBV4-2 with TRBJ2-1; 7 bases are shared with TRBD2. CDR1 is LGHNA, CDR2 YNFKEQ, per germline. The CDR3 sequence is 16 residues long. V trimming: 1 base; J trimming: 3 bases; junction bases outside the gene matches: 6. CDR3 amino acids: CASSQGREIGYNEQFF. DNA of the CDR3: TGTGCCAGCAGCCAAGGGCGGGAGATCGGCTACAATGAGCAGTTCTTC.

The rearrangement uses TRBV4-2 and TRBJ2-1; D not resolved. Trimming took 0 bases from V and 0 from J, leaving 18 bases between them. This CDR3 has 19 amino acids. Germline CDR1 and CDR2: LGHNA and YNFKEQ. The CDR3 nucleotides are TGTGCCAGCAGCCAAGATCCCCCCCGTCTGGAGAGCTCCTACAATGAGCAGTTCTTC. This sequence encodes CASSQDPPRLESSYNEQFF.

CDR3 bases: TGCGCCAGCAGCCAAGTGCGCAGCAGCGGAGAGACCCAGTACTTC. Translated: CASSQVRSSGETQYF. This rearrangement joins TRBV4-1 to TRBJ2-5; a possible D gene is TRBD2 (5 bases). The CDR3 is 15 amino acids. V dropped 1 base and J dropped 4 bases, with 13 bases sitting between them. Germline V gene sequence: CDR1 MGHRA, CDR2 YSYEKL.

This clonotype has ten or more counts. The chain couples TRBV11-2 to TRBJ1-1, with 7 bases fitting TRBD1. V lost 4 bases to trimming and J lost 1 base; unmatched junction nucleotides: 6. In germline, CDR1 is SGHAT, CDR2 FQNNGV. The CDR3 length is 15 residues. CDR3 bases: TGTGCCAGCAGCTCCACCGGGACAGAGAACACTGAAGCTTTCTTT. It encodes CASSSTGTENTEAFF. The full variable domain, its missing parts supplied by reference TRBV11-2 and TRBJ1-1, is EAGVAQSPRYKIIEKRQSVAFWCNPISGHATLYWYQQILGQGPKLLIQFQNNGVVDDSQLPKDRFSAERLKGVDSTLKIQPAKLEDSAVYLCASSSTGTENTEAFFGQGTRLTVV.

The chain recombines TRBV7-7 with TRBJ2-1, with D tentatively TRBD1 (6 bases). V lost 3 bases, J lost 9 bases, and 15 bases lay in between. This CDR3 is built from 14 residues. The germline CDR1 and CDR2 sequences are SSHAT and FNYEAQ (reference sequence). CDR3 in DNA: TGTGCCAGCAGCTTGGGGGCCCTTGGAGGTGAGCAGTTCTTC. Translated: CASSLGALGGEQFF.

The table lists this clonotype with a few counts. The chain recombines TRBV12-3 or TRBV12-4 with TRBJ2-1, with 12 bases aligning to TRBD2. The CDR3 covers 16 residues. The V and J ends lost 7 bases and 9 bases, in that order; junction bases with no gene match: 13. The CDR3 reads CASKNLAGGPSSEQFF. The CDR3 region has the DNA TGTGCCAGCAAAAATCTAGCGGGAGGGCCGTCAAGTGAGCAGTTCTTC.

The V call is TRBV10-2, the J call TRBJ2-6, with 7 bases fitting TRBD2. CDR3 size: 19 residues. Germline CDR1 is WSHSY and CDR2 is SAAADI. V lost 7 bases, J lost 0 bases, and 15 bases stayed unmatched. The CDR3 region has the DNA TGCGCCAGCACCCACCAAACCGGGGGGTGTAGCTCTGGGGCCAACGTCCTGACTTTC. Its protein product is CASTHQTGGCSSGANVLTF.

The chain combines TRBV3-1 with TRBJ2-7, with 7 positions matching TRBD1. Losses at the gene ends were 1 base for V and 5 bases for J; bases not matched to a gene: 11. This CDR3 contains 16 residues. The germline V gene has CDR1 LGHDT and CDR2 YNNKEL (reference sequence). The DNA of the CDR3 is TGTGCCAGCAGCCAAGTCTCGTCGACAGGGATCCACGAGCAGTACTTC. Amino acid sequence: CASSQVSSTGIHEQYF.

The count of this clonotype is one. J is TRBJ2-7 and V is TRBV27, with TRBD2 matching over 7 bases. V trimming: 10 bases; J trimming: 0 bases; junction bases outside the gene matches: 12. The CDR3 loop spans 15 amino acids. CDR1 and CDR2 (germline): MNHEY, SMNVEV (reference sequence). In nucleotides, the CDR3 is TGTGCCACCGGGAGGCGTCCGGGAAACTCCTACGAGCAGTACTTC. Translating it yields CATGRRPGNSYEQYF.